The 20 T cell receptor beta chains below come from one sample, sequenced in a study of shared clonotypes between healthy human individuals. Only in-frame clones appear in the TCRdb table, and some are missing; sequencing was by immunoSEQ multiplex PCR. This sample has 2 million to 2.5 million clones, with just under 95% found just once. Terminally differentiated effector memory CD45RA+ cells were excluded from the naive CD8 cells, which were CD45RO-negative and positively selected for CCR7. The specimen sequenced was naive CD8+ T cells sorted from blood. The receptors derive from a man between 18 and 29 years old in good health.

J is TRBJ2-7 and V is TRBV13, with 7 bases aligning to TRBD1. V lost 4 bases, J lost 2 bases, and 5 bases stayed unmatched. This CDR3 contains 14 residues. CDR1 is PRHDT, CDR2 FYEKMQ, per germline (reference sequence). The CDR3 nucleotides read TGTGCCAGCAGCTCACAGGGGTATCCCTACGAGCAGTACTTC. It is translated as CASSSQGYPYEQYF.

The gene calls are TRBV4-3 and TRBJ2-3, with 7 bases matching TRBD2. The V and J ends lost 1 base and 2 bases, in that order; junction bases with no gene match: 3. Germline CDR1 is LGHNA and CDR2 is YSLEER. The CDR3 spans 15 residues. In nucleotides, the CDR3 is TGCGCCAGCAGCCAAGCCCTAGCGGCCACAGATACGCAGTATTTT. Translated: CASSQALAATDTQYF.

This clone has just one count. V is TRBV7-9 and J is TRBJ2-1; TRBD1 matches 7 bases. This CDR3 contains 14 residues. Germline CDR1 and CDR2: SEHNR and FQNEAQ (reference sequence). The V segment lost 1 base and the J segment 5 bases; nucleotides outside the gene matches: 2. In DNA, the CDR3 is TGTGCCAGCAGCTTAGACAGGGGAGACAATGAGCAGTTCTTC. This translates into CASSLDRGDNEQFF.

On this clone: Different DNA sequences within this sample yield the same CDR3. The V call is TRBV6-1, the J call TRBJ2-7; D is ambiguous. The length of the CDR3 is 14 residues. V dropped 1 base and J dropped 0 bases, with 7 bases sitting between them. Germline V gives CDR1 MNHNS, CDR2 SASEGT. CDR3: CASSEVGPSYEQYF. In nucleotides, the CDR3 is TGTGCCAGCAGTGAAGTGGGTCCCTCCTACGAGCAGTACTTC.

This chain joins TRBV2 and TRBJ1-5; TRBD1 is a possible D gene (5 bases). The V end was cut by 2 bases, the J end by 3 bases, with 11 bases between. This CDR3 region has 15 residues. The V gene's germline CDR1 is SNHLY and CDR2 FYNNEI. The CDR3 DNA is TGTGCCAGCAGTGAAACACAGGAGGACAATCAGCCCCAGCATTTT. Translation: CASSETQEDNQPQHF.

The V gene is TRBV27, the J gene TRBJ2-3; 13 bases fit TRBD2. V shed 7 bases and J 2 bases; nucleotides not matched to a gene: 3. CDR1 is MNHEY and CDR2 is SMNVEV in the germline V gene (reference sequence). This CDR3 region has 15 residues. CDR3 amino acids: CASTTSGGATDTQYF. CDR3 in DNA: TGTGCCAGCACTACTAGCGGGGGGGCCACAGATACGCAGTATTTT.

For this clone: Other nucleotide sequences from this sample produce the same CDR3. The chain couples TRBV7-9 to TRBJ2-3; D is unclear. The CDR3 loop spans 13 amino acids. Trimming took off 3 bases at V and 0 bases at J, with 4 bases between the two ends. The germline gives CDR1 SEHNR, CDR2 FQNEAQ (reference sequence). CDR3 region: CASSFESTDTQYF. CDR3 coding DNA: TGTGCCAGCAGCTTTGAGAGCACAGATACGCAGTATTTT.

About this clone itself: Different DNA sequences within this sample yield the same CDR3. The CDR3 region is CASSLGSGELFF. In nucleotides, the CDR3 is TGTGCCAGCAGCTTAGGGTCCGGGGAGCTGTTTTTT. The chain employs TRBV11-2 and TRBJ2-2; D not certain. V was pared by 1 base and J by 6 bases, with 3 bases between. There are 12 residues in the CDR3. Germline V gene data show CDR1 as SGHAT and CDR2 as FQNNGV.

V usage is TRBV6-5 and J usage is TRBJ2-7, with D possibly matching TRBD1 (5 bases). This CDR3 is 15 amino acids long. Trimming shortened V by 6 bases and J by 4 bases, and 19 bases separated the two germline ends. The germline gives CDR1 MNHEY, CDR2 SVGAGI. Here the CDR3 reads CASSPTALGVYEQYF. CDR3 sequence (DNA): TGTGCCAGCAGCCCGACCGCCCTAGGGGTGTACGAGCAGTACTTC.

A remark on this clone: This specimen includes other DNA sequences encoding the same CDR3. This chain links TRBV6-5 with TRBJ1-1, with TRBD1 identical over 7 bases. From germline, CDR1 is MNHEY and CDR2 SVGAGI. This CDR3 region has 14 residues. V lost 2 bases, J lost 4 bases, and 4 bases stayed unmatched. CDR3: CASSYAGTATEAFF. CDR3 DNA sequence: TGTGCCAGCAGTTACGCCGGGACAGCCACTGAAGCTTTCTTT.

V is TRBV27 and J is TRBJ2-7, with a possible D match to TRBD2 (5 bases). The V end lost 0 bases, the J end lost 4 bases, and 19 bases lay between the germline ends. Germline V gene data show CDR1 as MNHEY and CDR2 as SMNVEV (reference sequence). The CDR3 covers 17 residues. The CDR3 region has the DNA TGTGCCAGCAGTTTATCGGTTTCAGACTACTTGGGGTACGAGCAGTACTTC. It codes for CASSLSVSDYLGYEQYF.

V gene TRBV7-9 combines with J gene TRBJ1-2, with no clear D. Germline CDR1 SEHNR, CDR2 FQNEAQ (reference sequence). V dropped 5 bases and J dropped 8 bases, with 15 bases sitting between them. The CDR3 length is 13 residues. DNA of the CDR3: TGTGCCAGCAGCCCGAGCGGGCTCCAAGGCTACACCTTC. This codes for CASSPSGLQGYTF.

The chain employs TRBV13 and TRBJ2-7; D possibly corresponds to TRBD2 (6 bases). This CDR3 spans 17 amino acids. Germline CDR1 PRHDT, CDR2 FYEKMQ (reference sequence). V gave up 5 bases and J gave up 4 bases, with 24 bases separating them. Here the CDR3 reads CASSPPGNRGISYEQYF. The CDR3 DNA follows: TGTGCCAGCAGCCCCCCGGGGAACCGCGGGATCTCTTACGAGCAGTACTTC.

The chain is built from TRBV5-1 and TRBJ2-1; 13 bases align to TRBD2. Germline CDR1 and CDR2: SGHRS and YFSETQ. After removal of 4 bases from V and 10 bases from J, the junction contained 8 bases not matched to a gene. The CDR3 runs 15 residues. The CDR3 protein is CASSTPGLAGWEQFF. The DNA of the CDR3 is TGCGCCAGCAGCACACCGGGACTAGCGGGATGGGAGCAGTTCTTC.

The rearrangement joins TRBV28 to TRBJ2-1; 8 bases map to TRBD2. V lost 6 bases and J lost 6; bases outside the gene matches: 7. This CDR3 spans 14 amino acids. Germline CDR1 reads MDHEN; CDR2 reads SYDVKM. CDR3: CASSPRGDLNEQFF. The CDR3 DNA reads as TGTGCCAGCAGCCCGCGGGGGGATCTCAATGAGCAGTTCTTC.

CDR3 DNA sequence: TGTGCCAGCAGCGTAGAGACCGCGTCATACAATGAGCAGTTCTTC. This sequence encodes CASSVETASYNEQFF. The V gene is TRBV9, the J gene TRBJ2-1; no clear D gene. The germline V gene encodes CDR1 SGDLS and CDR2 YYNGEE. This CDR3 is built from 15 residues. Trimming cost V 0 bases and J 4 bases, with 11 bases left between them.

The rearrangement uses TRBV6-5 and TRBJ2-1; 9 bases agree with TRBD2. Trimming took 5 bases from V and 8 from J; bases not matched to a gene: 10. CDR1 and CDR2 (germline): MNHEY, SVGAGI. The CDR3 sequence is 15 residues long. CDR3 DNA: TGTGCCAGCAGTCCGGTGGGCGGGGGGGTCGATGAGCAGTTCTTC. The encoded protein is CASSPVGGGVDEQFF.

V and J are TRBV5-1 and TRBJ1-1; D unclear. The CDR3 runs to 13 residues. The germline V and J ends were trimmed by 3 bases and 0 bases, with 6 bases remaining between them. Germline CDR1 SGHRS, CDR2 YFSETQ. This CDR3 reads CASSSHMNTEAFF. In nucleotides, the CDR3 is TGCGCCAGCAGCTCACACATGAACACTGAAGCTTTCTTT.

The chain has TRBV6-1 and TRBJ2-7, with 10 bases matching TRBD1. The trim removed 10 bases at V and 4 bases at J, leaving 7 bases unmatched. The CDR3 runs to 13 residues. The germline V gene has CDR1 MNHNS and CDR2 SASEGT. The CDR3 sequence: CATERTGGYEQYF. In DNA, the CDR3 is TGTGCCACCGAGAGGACAGGGGGTTACGAGCAGTACTTC.

V and J are TRBV7-9 and TRBJ2-2, with D possibly matching TRBD2 (7 bases). Germline-derived CDR1 and CDR2 are SEHNR and FQNEAQ (reference sequence). The CDR3 spans 12 residues. V was cut by 10 bases and J by 6 bases, with 12 bases left in between. CDR3 sequence reads: CATRGASGELFF. The CDR3 DNA reads TGTGCCACCCGGGGGGCGTCCGGGGAGCTGTTTTTT.